The T cell receptor beta chain described here comes from a study of blood T cell repertoires in COVID-19. Authors' data handling: Estimates of nucleated cell counts were drawn from the amplification of reference gene primers. Assay: immunoSEQ multiplex PCR; the TCRdb copy retains only in-frame clones and omits some. Clone size and the V and J calls come from that table; the DNA yielded D and trimming. The sample holds about 200,000 clones, 70% to 90% seen once. This CDR3 comprises 14 residues. The V gene lost 2 bases and the J gene lost 1 base, with 8 bases spanning the gap. CDR1 and CDR2 (germline): SGHTA, FQGNSA.

This sequence originates from a woman of 80 years or more with acute or convalescent COVID-19. The J gene is TRBJ1-1, the V gene TRBV7-2; D gene ambiguous. Sequenced material: peripheral blood. The CDR3 spells CASSLMGANTEAFF. The CDR3 bases are TGTGCCAGCAGCTTAATGGGAGCGAACACTGAAGCTTTCTTT.